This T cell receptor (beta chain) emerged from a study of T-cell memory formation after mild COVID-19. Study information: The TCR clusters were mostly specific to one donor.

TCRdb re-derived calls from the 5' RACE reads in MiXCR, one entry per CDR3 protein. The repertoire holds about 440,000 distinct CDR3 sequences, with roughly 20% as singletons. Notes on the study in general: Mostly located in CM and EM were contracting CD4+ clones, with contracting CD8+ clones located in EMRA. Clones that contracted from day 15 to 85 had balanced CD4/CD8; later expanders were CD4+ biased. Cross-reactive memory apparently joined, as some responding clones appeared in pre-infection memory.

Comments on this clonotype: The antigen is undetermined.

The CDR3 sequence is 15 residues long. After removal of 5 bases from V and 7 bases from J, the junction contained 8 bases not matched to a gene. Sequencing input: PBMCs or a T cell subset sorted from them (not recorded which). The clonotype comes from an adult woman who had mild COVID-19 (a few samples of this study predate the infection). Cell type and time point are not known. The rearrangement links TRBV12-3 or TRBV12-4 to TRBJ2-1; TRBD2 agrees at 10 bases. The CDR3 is CASSPGLAVRNEQFF. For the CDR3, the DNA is TGTGCCAGCAGTCCCGGACTAGCGGTAAGGAATGAGCAGTTCTTC.